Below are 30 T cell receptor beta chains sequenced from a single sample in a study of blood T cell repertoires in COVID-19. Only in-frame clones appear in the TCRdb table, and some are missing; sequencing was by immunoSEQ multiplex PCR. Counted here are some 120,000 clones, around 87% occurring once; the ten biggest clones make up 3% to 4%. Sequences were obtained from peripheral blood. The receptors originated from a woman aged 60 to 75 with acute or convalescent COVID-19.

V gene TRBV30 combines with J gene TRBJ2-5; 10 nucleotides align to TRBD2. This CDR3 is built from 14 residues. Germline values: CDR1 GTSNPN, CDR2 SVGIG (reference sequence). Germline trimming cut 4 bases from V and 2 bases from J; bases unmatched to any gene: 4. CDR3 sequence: CAWTSGGLQETQYF. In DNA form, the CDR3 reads TGTGCCTGGACTAGCGGGGGCTTACAAGAGACCCAGTACTTC.

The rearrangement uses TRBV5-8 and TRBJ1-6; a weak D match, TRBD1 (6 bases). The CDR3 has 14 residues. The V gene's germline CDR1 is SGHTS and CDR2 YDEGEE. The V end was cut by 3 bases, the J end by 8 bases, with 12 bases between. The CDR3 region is CASSSGQTHSPLHF. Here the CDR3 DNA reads TGTGCCAGCAGCTCCGGACAGACACATTCACCCCTCCACTTT.

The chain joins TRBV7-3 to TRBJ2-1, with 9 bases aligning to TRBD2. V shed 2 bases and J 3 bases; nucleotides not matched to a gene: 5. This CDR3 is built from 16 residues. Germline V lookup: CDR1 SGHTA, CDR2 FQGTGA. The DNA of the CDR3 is TGTGCCAGCAGCTTATGGAGTAGCGGGAGCTACAATGAGCAGTTCTTC. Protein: CASSLWSSGSYNEQFF.

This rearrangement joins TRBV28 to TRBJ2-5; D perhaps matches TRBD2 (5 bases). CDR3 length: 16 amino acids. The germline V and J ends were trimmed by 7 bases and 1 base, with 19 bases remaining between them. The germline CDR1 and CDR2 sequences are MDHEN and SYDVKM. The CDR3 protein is CASTRLLGSSQETQYF. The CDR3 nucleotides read TGTGCCAGCACCAGACTCCTTGGGAGCAGCCAAGAGACCCAGTACTTC.

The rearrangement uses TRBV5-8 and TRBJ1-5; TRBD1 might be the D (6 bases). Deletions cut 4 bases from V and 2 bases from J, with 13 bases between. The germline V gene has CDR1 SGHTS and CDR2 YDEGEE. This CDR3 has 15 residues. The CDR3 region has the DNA TGTGCCAGCAGCCTCCGGGGGGGCGGCAATCAGCCCCAGCATTTT. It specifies CASSLRGGGNQPQHF.

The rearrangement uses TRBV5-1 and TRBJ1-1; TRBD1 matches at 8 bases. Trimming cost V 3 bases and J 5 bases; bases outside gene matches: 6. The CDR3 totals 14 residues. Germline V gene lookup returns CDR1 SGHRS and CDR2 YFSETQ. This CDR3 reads CASSSQGVGTEAFF. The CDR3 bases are TGCGCCAGCAGCTCACAGGGGGTTGGAACTGAAGCTTTCTTT.

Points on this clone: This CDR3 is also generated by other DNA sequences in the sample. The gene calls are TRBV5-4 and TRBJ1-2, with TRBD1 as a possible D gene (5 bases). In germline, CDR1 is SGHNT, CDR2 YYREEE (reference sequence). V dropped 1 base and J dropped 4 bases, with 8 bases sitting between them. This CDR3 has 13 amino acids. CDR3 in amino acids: CASSLRGTYGYTF. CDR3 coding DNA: TGTGCCAGCAGCTTGCGGGGGACCTATGGCTACACCTTC.

The CDR3 region is CASRGGLRENTGELFF. DNA of the CDR3: TGTGCCAGTAGAGGTGGTCTGCGGGAGAACACCGGGGAGCTGTTTTTT. The rearrangement links TRBV19 to TRBJ2-2; a possible D gene is TRBD2 (6 bases). The length of the CDR3 is 16 residues. V lost 6 bases to trimming and J lost 1 base, with 15 bases between them. Germline V lookup: CDR1 LNHDA, CDR2 SQIVND (reference sequence).

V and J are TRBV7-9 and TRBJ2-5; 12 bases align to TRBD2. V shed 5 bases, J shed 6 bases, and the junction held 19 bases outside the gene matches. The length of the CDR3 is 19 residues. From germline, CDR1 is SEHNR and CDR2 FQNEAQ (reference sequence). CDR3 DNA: TGTGCCAGCAGCGTCAACCCTCGGACTAGCGGGGTCGTAAAACAGACCCAGTACTTC. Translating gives CASSVNPRTSGVVKQTQYF.

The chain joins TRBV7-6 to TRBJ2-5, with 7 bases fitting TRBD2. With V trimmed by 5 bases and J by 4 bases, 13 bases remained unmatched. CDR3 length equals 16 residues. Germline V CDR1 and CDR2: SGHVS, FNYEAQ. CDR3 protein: CASSLYPGGSTETQYF. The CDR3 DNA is TGTGCCAGCAGCCTCTATCCCGGCGGGAGTACAGAGACCCAGTACTTC.

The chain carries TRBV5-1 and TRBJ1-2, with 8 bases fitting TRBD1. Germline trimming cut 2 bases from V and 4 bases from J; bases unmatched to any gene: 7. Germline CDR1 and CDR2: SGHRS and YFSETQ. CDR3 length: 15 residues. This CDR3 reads CASSLSQGAGYGYTF. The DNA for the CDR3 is TGCGCCAGCAGCTTATCCCAGGGGGCTGGCTATGGCTACACCTTC.

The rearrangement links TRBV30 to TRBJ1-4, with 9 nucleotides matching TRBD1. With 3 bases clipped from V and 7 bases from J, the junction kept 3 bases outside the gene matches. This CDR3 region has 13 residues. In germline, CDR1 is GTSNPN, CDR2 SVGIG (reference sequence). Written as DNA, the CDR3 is TGTGCCTGGAGCCGGACAGGGGTTGAAAAACTGTTTTTT. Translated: CAWSRTGVEKLFF.

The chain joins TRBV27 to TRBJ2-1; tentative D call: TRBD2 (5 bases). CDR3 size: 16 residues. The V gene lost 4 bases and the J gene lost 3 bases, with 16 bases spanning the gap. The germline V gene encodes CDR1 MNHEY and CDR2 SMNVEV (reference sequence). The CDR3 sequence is CASSWRRMANYNEQFF. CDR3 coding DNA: TGTGCCAGCAGTTGGAGGCGGATGGCGAACTACAATGAGCAGTTCTTC.

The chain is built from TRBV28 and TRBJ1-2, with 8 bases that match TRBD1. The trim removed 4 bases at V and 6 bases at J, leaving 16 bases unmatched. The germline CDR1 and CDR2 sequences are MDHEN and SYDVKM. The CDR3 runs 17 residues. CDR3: CASSSNLLQGEDNGYTF. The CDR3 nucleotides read TGTGCCAGCAGTTCGAACCTGTTACAGGGGGAAGATAATGGCTACACCTTC.

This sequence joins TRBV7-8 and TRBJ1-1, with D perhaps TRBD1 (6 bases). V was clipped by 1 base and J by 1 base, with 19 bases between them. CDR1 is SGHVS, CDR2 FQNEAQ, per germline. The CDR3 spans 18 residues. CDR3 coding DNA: TGTGCCAGCAGCTTAGTATGGGGGCGCCGCGAAAGGAACACTGAAGCTTTCTTT. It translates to CASSLVWGRRERNTEAFF.

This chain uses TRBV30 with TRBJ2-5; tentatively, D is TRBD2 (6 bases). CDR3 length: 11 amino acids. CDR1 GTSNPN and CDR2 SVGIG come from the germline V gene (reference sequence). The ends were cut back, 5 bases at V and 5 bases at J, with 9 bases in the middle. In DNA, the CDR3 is TGTGCCTGGTCTAGCGACGAGACCCAGTACTTC. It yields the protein CAWSSDETQYF.

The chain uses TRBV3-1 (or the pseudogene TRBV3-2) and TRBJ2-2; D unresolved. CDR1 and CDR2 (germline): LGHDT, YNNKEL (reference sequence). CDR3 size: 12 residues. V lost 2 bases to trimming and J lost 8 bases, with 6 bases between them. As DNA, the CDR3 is TGTGCCAGCAGCCAACAACAGGGGGAGCTGTTTTTT. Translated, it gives CASSQQQGELFF.

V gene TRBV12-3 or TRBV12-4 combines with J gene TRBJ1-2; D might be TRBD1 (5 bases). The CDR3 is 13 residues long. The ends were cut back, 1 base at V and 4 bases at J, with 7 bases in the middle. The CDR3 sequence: CASSLDRLYGYTF. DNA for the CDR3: TGTGCCAGCAGTTTAGACAGGCTCTATGGCTACACCTTC.

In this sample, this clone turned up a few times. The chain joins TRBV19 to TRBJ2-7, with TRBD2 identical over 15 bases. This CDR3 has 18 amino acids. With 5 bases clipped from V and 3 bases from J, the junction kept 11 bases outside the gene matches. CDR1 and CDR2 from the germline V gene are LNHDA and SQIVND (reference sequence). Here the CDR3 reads CASSPQGLAGGIYYEQYV. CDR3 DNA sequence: TGTGCCAGTAGTCCCCAGGGACTAGCGGGAGGTATCTACTACGAGCAGTACGTC.

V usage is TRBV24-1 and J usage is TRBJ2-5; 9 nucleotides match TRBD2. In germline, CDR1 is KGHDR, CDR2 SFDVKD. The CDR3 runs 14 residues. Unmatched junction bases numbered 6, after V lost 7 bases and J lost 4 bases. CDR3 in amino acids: CATSGAGGAETQYF. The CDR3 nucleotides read TGTGCCACCAGCGGAGCGGGAGGCGCAGAGACCCAGTACTTC.

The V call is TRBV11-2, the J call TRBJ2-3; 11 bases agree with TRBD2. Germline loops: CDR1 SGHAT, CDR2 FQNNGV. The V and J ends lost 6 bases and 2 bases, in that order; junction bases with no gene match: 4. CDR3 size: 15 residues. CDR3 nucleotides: TGTGCCAGCAGTCTTAGCGGGAGGGACACAGATACGCAGTATTTT. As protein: CASSLSGRDTDTQYF.

The chain's CDR3 is CASSFGQGNEQFF. The CDR3 nucleotides read TGTGCCAGCAGCTTCGGACAGGGCAATGAGCAGTTCTTC. The chain uses TRBV11-3 and TRBJ2-1; 8 nucleotides agree with TRBD1. CDR3 length equals 13 residues. The germline V gene has CDR1 SGHNT and CDR2 YENEEA. V shed 3 bases and J 6 bases; nucleotides not matched to a gene: 1.

CDR3 sequence: CASSSRTGFYGYTF. The DNA of the CDR3 is TGTGCCAGCAGTTCTCGGACAGGCTTTTATGGCTACACCTTC. The chain couples TRBV6-5 to TRBJ1-2; 7 bases are a match to TRBD1. Germline V gene lookup returns CDR1 MNHEY and CDR2 SVGAGI. The CDR3 is made up of 14 amino acids. V lost 4 bases, J lost 5 bases, and 7 bases stayed unmatched.

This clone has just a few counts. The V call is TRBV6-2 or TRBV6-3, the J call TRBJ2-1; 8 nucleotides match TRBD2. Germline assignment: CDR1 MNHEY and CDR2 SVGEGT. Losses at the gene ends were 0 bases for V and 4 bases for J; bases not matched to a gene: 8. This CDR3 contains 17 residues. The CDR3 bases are TGTGCCAGCAGTTACTCTCCCCTAGCGGGTGTGTACAATGAGCAGTTCTTC. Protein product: CASSYSPLAGVYNEQFF.

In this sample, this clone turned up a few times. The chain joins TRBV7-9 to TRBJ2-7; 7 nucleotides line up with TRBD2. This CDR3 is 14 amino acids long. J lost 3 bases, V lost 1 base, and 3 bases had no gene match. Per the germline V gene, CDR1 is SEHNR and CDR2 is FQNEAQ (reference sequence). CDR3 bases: TGTGCCAGCAGCTTAGGCGGGAGCGGCTACGAGCAGTACTTC. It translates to CASSLGGSGYEQYF.

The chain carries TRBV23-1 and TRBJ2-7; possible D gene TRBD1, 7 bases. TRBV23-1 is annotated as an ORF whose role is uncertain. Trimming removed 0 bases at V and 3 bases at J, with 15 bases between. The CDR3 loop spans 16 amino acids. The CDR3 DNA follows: TGCGCCAGCAGTCAATCGGTTGGCGGGGACAGCTACGAGCAGTACTTC. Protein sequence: CASSQSVGGDSYEQYF.

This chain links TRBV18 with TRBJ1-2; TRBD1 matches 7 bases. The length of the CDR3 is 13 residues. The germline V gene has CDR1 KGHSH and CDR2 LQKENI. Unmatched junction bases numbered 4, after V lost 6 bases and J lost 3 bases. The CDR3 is CASSPGQDYGYTF. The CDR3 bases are TGTGCCAGCTCTCCCGGACAGGACTATGGCTACACCTTC.

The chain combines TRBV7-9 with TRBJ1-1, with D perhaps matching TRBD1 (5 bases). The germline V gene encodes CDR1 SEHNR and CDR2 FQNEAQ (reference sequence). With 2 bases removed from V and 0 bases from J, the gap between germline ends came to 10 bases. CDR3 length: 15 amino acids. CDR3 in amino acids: CASSLQGGMNTEAFF. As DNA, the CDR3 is TGTGCCAGCAGCTTACAGGGAGGGATGAACACTGAAGCTTTCTTT. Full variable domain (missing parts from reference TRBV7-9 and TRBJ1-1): DTGVSQNPRHKITKRGQNVTFRCDPISEHNRLYWYRQTLGQGPEFLTYFQNEAQLEKSRLLSDRFSAERPKGSFSTLEIQRTEQGDSAMYLCASSLQGGMNTEAFFGQGTRLTVV.

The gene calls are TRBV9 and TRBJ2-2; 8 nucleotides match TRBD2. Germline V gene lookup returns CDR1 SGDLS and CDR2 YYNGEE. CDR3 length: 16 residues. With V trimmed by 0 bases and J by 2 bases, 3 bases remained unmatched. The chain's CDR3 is CASSVGLALNTGELFF. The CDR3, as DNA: TGTGCCAGCAGCGTAGGACTAGCGCTAAACACCGGGGAGCTGTTTTTT.

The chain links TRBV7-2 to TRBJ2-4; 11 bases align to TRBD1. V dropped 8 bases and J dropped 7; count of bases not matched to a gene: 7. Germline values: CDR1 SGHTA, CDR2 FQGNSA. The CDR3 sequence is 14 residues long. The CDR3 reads CASGGTGGLNIQYF. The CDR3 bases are TGTGCCAGCGGTGGGACAGGGGGTCTCAACATTCAGTACTTC.